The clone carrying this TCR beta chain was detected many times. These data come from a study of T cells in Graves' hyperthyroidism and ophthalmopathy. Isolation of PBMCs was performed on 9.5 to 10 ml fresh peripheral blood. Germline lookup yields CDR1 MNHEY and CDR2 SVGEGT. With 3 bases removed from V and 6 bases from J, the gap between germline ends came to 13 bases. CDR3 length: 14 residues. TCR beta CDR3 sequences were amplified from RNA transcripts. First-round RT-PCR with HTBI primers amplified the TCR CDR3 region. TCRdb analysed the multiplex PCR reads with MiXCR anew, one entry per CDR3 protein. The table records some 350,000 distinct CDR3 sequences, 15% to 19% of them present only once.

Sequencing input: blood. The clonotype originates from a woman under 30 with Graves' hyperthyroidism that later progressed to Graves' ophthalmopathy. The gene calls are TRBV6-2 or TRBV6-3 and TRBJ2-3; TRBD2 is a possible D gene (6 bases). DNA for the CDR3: TGTGCCAGCAGTTATAGTCTAGCGTTGGATACGCAGTATTTT. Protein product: CASSYSLALDTQYF.